The rows below give T cell receptor beta chains drawn from one sample of a study of identical twins. Using its own MiXCR run on the 5' RACE reads, TCRdb lists one record per CDR3 protein. The table lists some 760,000 distinct CDR3 sequences, about 20% of them singletons. This sample also appeared in a second study, on T cells expressing NK-cell markers.

The sequenced sample was PBMCs. All receptors come from a woman aged 18-30 years in good health. Both conserved end residues are part of each CDR3. Each record gives: J gene, clone size, V gene, D gene, CDR3 protein, CDR3 DNA. The D gene is left open where the match is weak. Clone size is given for some rows only: seen once, a few or many times, or a class if the clone is expanded.

>TRBJ2-1|few|TRBV11-2|TRBD2
CASSSGGGLGVGATYNEQFF
TGTGCCAGCAGCTCCGGGGGGGGACTAGGGGTAGGAGCCACCTACAATGAGCAGTTCTTC
>TRBJ1-4|few|TRBV20-1|NA
CSASFTGLGEKLFF
TGCAGTGCTAGCTTCACAGGGTTAGGCGAAAAACTGTTTTTT
>TRBJ2-5|NA|TRBV2|NA
CASSANRDVETQYF
TGTGCCAGCAGTGCGAACAGGGACGTGGAGACCCAGTACTTC
>TRBJ2-7|NA|TRBV5-1|NA
CASSLGWSRDEQYF
TGCGCCAGCAGCTTGGGATGGAGTCGGGACGAGCAGTACTTC
>TRBJ2-7|NA|TRBV6-2/TRBV6-3|NA
CASRSTGYYEQYF
TGTGCCAGCCGATCCACGGGATACTACGAGCAGTACTTC
>TRBJ2-3|few|TRBV20-1|NA
CSAGPGSDTQYF
TGCAGTGCCGGCCCCGGGTCAGATACGCAGTATTTT
>TRBJ2-2|few|TRBV18|NA
CASQKAGELFF
TGTGCCAGCCAAAAAGCCGGGGAGCTGTTTTTT
>TRBJ2-5|many|TRBV12-3/TRBV12-4|NA
CASSTGSGGTIETQYF
TGTGCCAGCAGTACCGGGTCGGGCGGGACGATCGAGACCCAGTACTTC
>TRBJ2-1|NA|TRBV19|TRBD1
CASSPPDRGRWGEQFF
TGTGCCAGTAGTCCACCGGACAGGGGGCGCTGGGGTGAGCAGTTCTTC
>TRBJ2-7|NA|TRBV6-1|NA
CASYSLYEQYF
TGTGCCAGTTATTCCCTCTACGAGCAGTACTTC
>TRBJ2-1|few|TRBV20-1|NA
CSATNLDNEQFF
TGCAGTGCAACAAACCTAGACAATGAGCAGTTCTTC
>TRBJ2-5|many|TRBV5-1|NA
CASSLGGTETQYF
TGTGCCAGCAGTTTAGGAGGGACTGAGACCCAGTACTTC
>TRBJ2-7|many|TRBV20-1|TRBD2
CSARDTTRTRGEQYF
TGCAGTGCTAGAGATACGACTCGGACTAGAGGCGAGCAGTACTTC
>TRBJ1-1|few|TRBV20-1|NA
CSARVSGTSGTEAFF
TGCAGTGCTAGAGTCAGTGGGACCTCGGGCACTGAAGCTTTCTTT
>TRBJ2-5|NA|TRBV2|NA
CASRDPIQETQYF
TGTGCCAGCAGGGACCCCATACAAGAGACCCAGTACTTC
>TRBJ2-1|many|TRBV12-3/TRBV12-4|TRBD1
CASRAGTGDYNEQFF
TGTGCCAGCAGAGCCGGGACAGGGGACTACAATGAGCAGTTCTTC
>TRBJ2-2|few|TRBV5-5|NA
CASSFVTTGTGELFF
TGTGCCAGCAGCTTTGTTACAACAGGCACCGGGGAGCTGTTTTTT
>TRBJ2-2|NA|TRBV29-1|NA
CSVHFGHPSGELFF
TGCAGCGTTCACTTTGGGCACCCCAGTGGGGAGCTGTTTTTT
>TRBJ1-2|few|TRBV27|NA
CASSLYGRVNDGYTF
TGTGCCAGCAGTTTATATGGCAGGGTTAACGATGGCTACACCTTC
>TRBJ1-1|NA|TRBV30|NA
CAWSLEMNTEAFF
TGTGCCTGGAGTCTCGAGATGAACACTGAAGCTTTCTTT
>TRBJ1-1|NA|TRBV19|NA
CASKVGTKAFF
TGTGCCAGTAAGGTCGGCACCAAGGCTTTCTTT
>TRBJ2-1|NA|TRBV6-1|NA
CASSWTAEPSYNEQFF
TGTGCCAGCAGCTGGACAGCCGAACCCTCCTACAATGAGCAGTTCTTC
>TRBJ1-4|NA|TRBV6-1|NA
CASRPEGEWEKLFF
TGTGCCAGCAGGCCCGAAGGGGAGTGGGAAAAACTGTTTTTT
>TRBJ2-5|NA|TRBV12-3/TRBV12-4|TRBD2
CASSSPQASGQETQYF
TGTGCCAGCAGTTCTCCACAGGCTAGCGGACAAGAGACCCAGTACTTC
>TRBJ2-5|NA|TRBV20-1|TRBD2
CSATSLRLAVLQETQYF
TGCAGTGCTACGTCACTACGACTAGCGGTTCTCCAAGAGACCCAGTACTTC
>TRBJ1-4|NA|TRBV10-3|NA
CAIGSGRRNEKLFF
TGTGCCATCGGGTCGGGCAGACGGAATGAAAAACTGTTTTTT
>TRBJ1-3|NA|TRBV5-1|NA
CASSDGQFGNTIYF
TGCGCCAGCAGCGATGGACAATTTGGAAACACCATATATTTT
>TRBJ2-7|few|TRBV27|TRBD2
CATSAGVSYEQYF
TGTGCCACCTCAGCGGGAGTTAGCTACGAGCAGTACTTC
>TRBJ1-3|NA|TRBV20-1|NA
CSASGGNSGNTIYF
TGCAGTGCTAGTGGAGGAAACTCTGGAAACACCATATATTTT
>TRBJ1-5|NA|TRBV29-1|NA
CSVGFSLGASNQPQHF
TGCAGCGTTGGATTTTCGTTGGGGGCGAGCAATCAGCCCCAGCATTTT
>TRBJ2-5|few|TRBV29-1|TRBD1
CSVGDRVQETQYF
TGCAGCGTTGGGGACAGAGTGCAAGAGACCCAGTACTTC
>TRBJ2-6|NA|TRBV7-9|NA
CASYYPSGSGANVLTF
TGTGCCAGCTATTATCCCAGCGGCTCTGGGGCCAACGTCCTGACTTTC
>TRBJ1-4|few|TRBV10-3|TRBD1
CAISERTGDEKLFF
TGTGCCATCAGTGAACGGACAGGGGATGAAAAACTGTTTTTT
>TRBJ2-7|few|TRBV6-6|NA
CASSYELREEQYF
TGTGCCAGCAGTTACGAGTTGAGGGAAGAGCAGTACTTC
>TRBJ2-5|NA|TRBV18|NA
CASSLGTSIRETQYF
TGTGCCAGCTCACTAGGGACCTCAATTCGAGAGACCCAGTACTTC
>TRBJ2-3|NA|TRBV5-1|NA
CASSLRASGSTDTQYF
TGCGCCAGCAGTCTACGGGCGAGTGGGAGCACAGATACGCAGTATTTT
>TRBJ2-7|few|TRBV6-1|TRBD1
CASSPMGGQGYEQYF
TGTGCCAGCAGCCCGATGGGCGGACAGGGCTACGAGCAGTACTTC
>TRBJ2-7|NA|TRBV12-3/TRBV12-4|NA
CASSFGQGFDEQYF
TGTGCCAGCAGTTTTGGGCAGGGCTTCGACGAGCAGTACTTC
>TRBJ2-7|few|TRBV5-6|NA
CASSSSRAGVPYF
TGTGCCAGCAGCTCTTCGAGGGCAGGGGTACCGTACTTC
>TRBJ1-6|NA|TRBV3-1|NA
CASSHERANSPLHF
TGTGCCAGCAGCCACGAGAGGGCTAATTCACCCCTCCACTTT
>TRBJ2-5|NA|TRBV9|TRBD1
CASSVYGGQGLQETQYF
TGTGCCAGCAGCGTATACGGAGGACAGGGCCTCCAAGAGACCCAGTACTTC
>TRBJ1-1|few|TRBV5-1|NA
CASSNQPHTEAFF
TGCGCCAGCAGTAACCAGCCCCACACTGAAGCTTTCTTT
>TRBJ1-4|few|TRBV6-1|NA
CATRSLGAEEKLFF
TGTGCCACCCGATCGCTCGGGGCGGAGGAAAAACTGTTTTTT
>TRBJ2-1|NA|TRBV18|TRBD2
CASSPYLAGVHEQFF
TGTGCCAGCTCACCCTACCTAGCGGGAGTACATGAGCAGTTCTTC
>TRBJ2-1|NA|TRBV5-1|TRBD1
CASSAGTDSSYNEQFF
TGCGCCAGCAGCGCCGGGACAGACAGCTCCTACAATGAGCAGTTCTTC
>TRBJ2-3|NA|TRBV29-1|TRBD2
CSVEGWGSGGYTDTQYF
TGCAGCGTTGAAGGGTGGGGTAGCGGGGGATACACAGATACGCAGTATTTT
>TRBJ2-1|few|TRBV6-5|NA
CASSYSAAADIYEQFF
TGTGCCAGCAGTTACTCAGCAGCGGCAGATATCTATGAGCAGTTCTTC
>TRBJ2-2|NA|TRBV9|NA
CASSHAGELFF
TGTGCCAGCAGCCATGCCGGGGAGCTGTTTTTT